Listed here are 26 T cell receptor beta chains from one sample, sequenced in a study of T cells in localized non-small cell lung cancer. Libraries were prepared by immunoSEQ multiplex PCR; TCRdb keeps only in-frame clonotypes and omits some of them. The sample includes 20,000 to 30,000 clones, about 84% of them seen just once. This specimen was peripheral blood, taken before any cancer treatment. These receptor sequences come from a man aged 35 to 69 with stage III squamous cell lung carcinoma.

The V gene is TRBV18, the J gene TRBJ1-3; 9 bases line up with TRBD1. The length of the CDR3 is 18 residues. The V gene's germline CDR1 is KGHSH and CDR2 LQKENI. J gave up 0 bases and V 3 bases, and 9 bases lay outside the gene matches. The CDR3 is CASSPNVPGQGSGNTIYF. The CDR3 coding sequence is TGTGCCAGCTCACCCAATGTCCCGGGACAGGGCTCTGGAAACACCATATATTTT.

The chain combines TRBV28 with TRBJ1-6; weak D call: TRBD1 (5 bases). The germline gives CDR1 MDHEN, CDR2 SYDVKM. Trimming took 7 bases from V and 6 from J, leaving 25 bases between them. CDR3 length equals 18 residues. The CDR3 spells CASNPIGERGVSNSPLHF. Written as DNA, the CDR3 is TGTGCCAGCAATCCAATCGGGGAGCGAGGGGTGAGTAATTCACCCCTCCACTTT.

V and J are TRBV2 and TRBJ1-1; perhaps TRBD1 as D (6 bases). The CDR3 spans 18 residues. V gave up 6 bases and J gave up 4 bases, with 27 bases separating them. The V gene's germline CDR1 is SNHLY and CDR2 FYNNEI. The CDR3 here is CASRSLHGGADLATEAFF. The DNA for the CDR3 is TGTGCCAGCAGATCGCTTCATGGGGGGGCGGATTTGGCCACTGAAGCTTTCTTT. Supplemented by reference TRBV2 and TRBJ1-1, the full variable domain reads EPEVTQTPSHQVTQMGQEVILRCVPISNHLYFYWYRQILGQKVEFLVSFYNNEISEKSEIFDDQFSVERPDGSNFTLKIRSTKLEDSAMYFCASRSLHGGADLATEAFFGQGTRLTVV.

J is TRBJ1-3 and V is TRBV7-2; D is unclear. The germline V gene encodes CDR1 SGHTA and CDR2 FQGNSA. V lost 5 bases and J 2 bases, leaving 13 bases between the germline ends. This CDR3 has 15 amino acids. CDR3 protein: CASSPGGTAGNTIYF. As DNA, the CDR3 is TGTGCCAGCAGCCCTGGCGGCACCGCTGGAAACACCATATATTTT.

This chain links TRBV29-1 with TRBJ1-4; 8 nucleotides align to TRBD1. The CDR3 loop spans 14 amino acids. CDR1 SQVTM and CDR2 ANQGSEA come from the germline V gene. V lost 2 bases, J lost 8 bases, and 7 bases stayed unmatched. This CDR3 reads CSVEPDRGGEKLFF. CDR3 in DNA: TGCAGCGTTGAACCTGACAGGGGAGGAGAAAAACTGTTTTTT. Full variable domain (missing parts from reference TRBV29-1 and TRBJ1-4): SAVISQKPSRDICQRGTSLTIQCQVDSQVTMMFWYRQQPGQSLTLIATANQGSEATYESGFVIDKFPISRPNLTFSTLTVSNMSPEDSSIYLCSVEPDRGGEKLFFGSGTQLSVL.

The CDR3 DNA reads TGCAGCGTTCAACAGGGAGGGGATCAGCCCCAGCATTTT. It codes for CSVQQGGDQPQHF. The chain couples TRBV29-1 to TRBJ1-5; TRBD1 is a possible D gene (6 bases). The V end was cut by 5 bases, the J end by 5 bases, with 13 bases between. CDR1 is SQVTM, CDR2 ANQGSEA, per germline. This CDR3 is 13 amino acids long.

The chain combines TRBV7-3 with TRBJ2-7; 10 nucleotides match TRBD1. The trim removed 3 bases at V and 7 bases at J, leaving 3 bases unmatched. The CDR3 length is 13 residues. In germline, CDR1 is SGHTA, CDR2 FQGTGA. This chain's CDR3 is CASSFDRGREQYF. CDR3 DNA: TGTGCCAGCAGCTTCGACAGGGGGCGGGAGCAGTACTTC.

The chain has TRBV6-6 and TRBJ2-1; the D is unclear. This CDR3 spans 15 amino acids. Trimming left V 5 bases short and J 0 bases short, with 11 bases between. From germline, CDR1 is MNHNY and CDR2 SVGAGI (reference sequence). Here the CDR3 reads CASSGDRNSYNEQFF. The CDR3 DNA reads as TGTGCCAGCAGTGGCGATCGTAACTCCTACAATGAGCAGTTCTTC.

The gene calls are TRBV19 and TRBJ2-7; D uncertain. V lost 1 base, J lost 0 bases, and 7 bases lay in between. The CDR3 is 14 amino acids. Germline V gives CDR1 LNHDA, CDR2 SQIVND (reference sequence). The CDR3 loop reads CASSIGAGSYEQYF. CDR3 in DNA: TGTGCCAGTAGTATAGGGGCAGGCTCCTACGAGCAGTACTTC.

This rearrangement joins TRBV6-1 to TRBJ1-1, with D tentatively TRBD1 (5 bases). The germline gives CDR1 MNHNS, CDR2 SASEGT. The CDR3 is made up of 14 amino acids. The V end lost 5 bases, the J end lost 4 bases, and 14 bases lay between the germline ends. The CDR3 sequence: CASSLPQVPTEAFF. In DNA form, the CDR3 reads TGTGCCAGCAGTTTACCACAGGTACCCACTGAAGCTTTCTTT.

The table lists this clone with a count of one. The chain joins TRBV2 to TRBJ1-1; D not resolved. V lost 6 bases and J lost 1, with 18 bases in between. This CDR3 spans 16 amino acids. Germline CDR1 SNHLY, CDR2 FYNNEI. The CDR3 loop reads CASRRTFPVQNTEAFF. CDR3 coding DNA: TGTGCCAGCAGGCGGACCTTCCCCGTCCAGAACACTGAAGCTTTCTTT. The full variable domain, completed using reference TRBV2 and TRBJ1-1, is EPEVTQTPSHQVTQMGQEVILRCVPISNHLYFYWYRQILGQKVEFLVSFYNNEISEKSEIFDDQFSVERPDGSNFTLKIRSTKLEDSAMYFCASRRTFPVQNTEAFFGQGTRLTVV.

In DNA, the CDR3 is TGTGCCAGCAGCTTGGGGGGCCGAATCACAGATACGCAGTATTTT. Protein product: CASSLGGRITDTQYF. The chain couples TRBV11-3 to TRBJ2-3; D is possibly TRBD1 or TRBD2 (6 bases each). V lost 3 bases and J 2 bases, leaving 12 bases between the germline ends. Germline V gene data show CDR1 as SGHNT and CDR2 as YENEEA. The CDR3 has 15 residues. The complete variable domain, with remaining parts taken from reference TRBV11-3 and TRBJ2-3, reads EAGVVQSPRYKIIEKKQPVAFWCNPISGHNTLYWYLQNLGQGPELLIRYENEEAVDDSQLPKDRFSAERLKGVDSTLKIQPAELGDSAVYLCASSLGGRITDTQYFGPGTRLTVL.

The genes are TRBV5-1 and TRBJ1-2; D possibly corresponds to TRBD1 (6 bases). Per germline, CDR1 SGHRS and CDR2 YFSETQ. This CDR3 comprises 13 residues. Trimming took off 2 bases at V and 2 bases at J, with 7 bases between the two ends. Here the CDR3 reads CASSLGQNYGYTF. In DNA, the CDR3 is TGCGCCAGCAGCTTAGGACAGAACTATGGCTACACCTTC.

V gene TRBV7-9 combines with J gene TRBJ1-3; D is undetermined. The CDR3 contains 11 residues. V was shortened by 8 bases and J by 6 bases, with 8 bases between the two germline ends. Germline V gives CDR1 SEHNR, CDR2 FQNEAQ (reference sequence). The CDR3 DNA sequence: TGTGCCAGCGCTAGAGAAAACACCATATATTTT. Residues: CASARENTIYF.

The gene calls are TRBV10-1 and TRBJ2-3; D is uncertain. V dropped 3 bases and J dropped 6 bases, with 4 bases sitting between them. Germline V gene data show CDR1 as WNHNN and CDR2 as SYGVQD (reference sequence). This CDR3 is built from 11 residues. CDR3 sequence (DNA): TGCGCCAGCAGTGATATGGATACGCAGTATTTT. This sequence encodes CASSDMDTQYF.

This chain links TRBV11-2 with TRBJ1-1; D is perhaps TRBD1 (5 bases). V lost 5 bases and J lost 5, with 15 bases in between. The length of the CDR3 is 14 residues. Germline CDR1 is SGHAT and CDR2 is FQNNGV. The CDR3 DNA reads as TGTGCCAGCAGCCCCTCCGGGACGGGTACTGAAGCTTTCTTT. Translated, it gives CASSPSGTGTEAFF.

V is TRBV6-1 and J is TRBJ2-7, with D maybe TRBD2 (7 bases). V lost 2 bases and J lost 6, with 11 bases in between. Germline V gives CDR1 MNHNS, CDR2 SASEGT. This CDR3 spans 13 amino acids. CDR3 residues: CASSEMGGLEQYV. For the CDR3, the DNA is TGTGCCAGCAGTGAAATGGGGGGGCTCGAGCAGTACGTC.

The chain couples TRBV5-1 to TRBJ2-5, with 8 bases identical to TRBD1. CDR1 is SGHRS and CDR2 is YFSETQ in the germline V gene. V lost 4 bases, J lost 1 base, and 15 bases stayed unmatched. The CDR3 covers 18 residues. CDR3 sequence (DNA): TGCGCCAGCAGCCAAGGCGGCGGTTGGGGGACAGGCCAAGAGACCCAGTACTTC. It is translated as CASSQGGGWGTGQETQYF. Full variable domain (outside the CDR3, taken from reference TRBV5-1 and TRBJ2-5): KAGVTQTPRYLIKTRGQQVTLSCSPISGHRSVSWYQQTPGQGLQFLFEYFSETQRNKGNFPGRFSGRQFSNSRSEMNVSTLELGDSALYLCASSQGGGWGTGQETQYFGPGTRLLVL.

The chain recombines TRBV5-6 with TRBJ2-1, with D possibly being TRBD2 (6 bases). The CDR3 length is 14 residues. V shed 4 bases and J shed 8 bases, with 16 bases lying between them. Germline V CDR1 and CDR2: SGHDT, YYEEEE. CDR3 sequence (DNA): TGTGCCAGCAGCCGCTATTGGCGGGGAGATGAGCAGTTCTTC. It is translated as CASSRYWRGDEQFF.

The V and J genes are TRBV10-3 and TRBJ1-6, with D unresolved. V lost 3 bases to trimming and J lost 6 bases, with 12 bases between them. CDR3 length: 15 residues. Per germline, CDR1 ENHRY and CDR2 SYGVKD. Written as DNA, the CDR3 is TGTGCCATCAGTGACCCTCCCGATACTAATTCACCCCTCCACTTT. Translating it yields CAISDPPDTNSPLHF.

This clone has more than one count but fewer than ten. V and J are TRBV9 and TRBJ1-1; a possible D gene is TRBD1 (5 bases). Germline loops: CDR1 SGDLS, CDR2 YYNGEE. V was cut by 2 bases and J by 4 bases, with 9 bases left in between. The CDR3 length is 13 residues. DNA of the CDR3: TGTGCCAGCAGCGTGGCAGGGCGCACTGAAGCTTTCTTT. Protein sequence: CASSVAGRTEAFF.

CDR3 amino acids: CASSRDLGGLDTQYF. Here the CDR3 DNA reads TGTGCCAGCTCCCGGGACTTAGGGGGGCTAGATACGCAGTATTTT. V is TRBV2 and J is TRBJ2-3, with D possibly being TRBD1 or TRBD2 (6 bases each). The CDR3 sequence is 15 residues long. CDR1 SNHLY and CDR2 FYNNEI come from the germline V gene. Trimming shortened V by 8 bases and J by 5 bases, and 20 bases separated the two germline ends.

This rearrangement joins TRBV12-5 to TRBJ2-1, with D perhaps matching TRBD2 (5 bases). Germline CDR1 reads LGHNT; CDR2 reads FRNRAP. The V gene lost 4 bases and the J gene lost 1 base, with 14 bases spanning the gap. The CDR3 sequence is 16 residues long. In DNA form, the CDR3 reads TGTGCTAGTGGTTCCTCAAGTCGGGGTTCCTACAATGAGCAGTTCTTC. This encodes CASGSSSRGSYNEQFF.

V gene TRBV15 combines with J gene TRBJ2-7; 10 bases are shared with TRBD1. Germline V lookup: CDR1 LNHNV, CDR2 YYDKDF (reference sequence). V was clipped by 5 bases and J by 2 bases; unmatched bases: 3. The CDR3 loop spans 14 amino acids. The CDR3 protein is CATSRDRGPYEQYF. DNA of the CDR3: TGTGCCACCAGCCGGGACAGGGGACCCTACGAGCAGTACTTC.

V usage is TRBV28 and J usage is TRBJ2-7; 9 bases are a match to TRBD2. J gave up 0 bases and V 6 bases, and 6 bases lay outside the gene matches. The CDR3 sequence is 15 residues long. The germline CDR1 and CDR2 sequences are MDHEN and SYDVKM. CDR3 sequence reads: CASRRGLASSYEQYF. The CDR3 coding sequence is TGTGCCAGCAGACGCGGACTAGCGTCCTCCTACGAGCAGTACTTC.

The table lists this clone with a few counts. This chain joins TRBV7-6 and TRBJ2-3; D is possibly TRBD1 (6 bases). The ends were cut back, 5 bases at V and 6 bases at J, with 18 bases in the middle. Germline-derived CDR1 and CDR2 are SGHVS and FNYEAQ. The CDR3 has 15 amino acids. The DNA for the CDR3 is TGTGCCAGCAGCCCGGACTCCTTTCAGGGGGATACGCAGTATTTT. Translating it yields CASSPDSFQGDTQYF.